The clone carrying this T cell receptor (beta chain) showed up many times. The data belong to a study of regulatory T cells in long-lasting Graves disease. CDR3 size: 14 residues. Germline-derived CDR1 and CDR2 are SGHRS and YFSETQ. J lost 6 bases, V lost 2 bases, and 6 bases had no gene match. Time point meaning: newly diagnosed GD, antithyroid drugs for less than 3 months. The TCR library was made from RNA extracted from PBMCs. TCR beta libraries were built with iRepertoire HTBI primers and Arm-PCR of CDR3 regions. TCRdb fed the multiplex PCR reads into MiXCR, producing one record per CDR3 protein. The sample consists of 200,000 to 250,000 distinct CDR3 sequences, roughly 18% of them appearing once.

This chain uses TRBV5-1 with TRBJ2-7, with 9 nucleotides matching TRBD1. The clonotype originates from a female donor with Graves disease. Sequencing was performed on peripheral blood mononuclear cells (PBMCs), taken at new diagnosis, from a patient treated with antithyroid drugs. CDR3 DNA: TGCGCCAGCAGCTTCCGGACAGGGGTACGCGAGCAGTACTTC. Translation gives CASSFRTGVREQYF.